Listed below are T cell receptor beta chains from one sample, sequenced in a study of blood T cell repertoires in COVID-19. Profiled with immunoSEQ multiplex PCR; TCRdb holds only in-frame clones, not every one. Among approximately 340,000 clones, approximately 90% were seen once, and the ten largest hold just over 0.85%. Material for sequencing was PBMCs or T cells enriched from blood (not recorded which). The source of these receptors is a woman aged 40 to 50 who had been exposed to COVID-19. Both conserved end residues are part of each CDR3. D genes are given only for firm matches. The size of a clone is reported for some rows only, either as once, few or many, or as a class for expanded clones.

abundance,d_gene,j_gene,v_gene,CDR3nt,CDR3aa
.,TRBD1,TRBJ1-2,TRBV5-5,TGTGCCAGCAGCTCCGGAGGGGGCGTAGGGCGAGTCTATGGCTACACCTTC,CASSSGGGVGRVYGYTF
.,.,TRBJ1-1,TRBV30,TGTGCCTGGAGTCCGACAGGTGGAGGGAACACTGAAGCTTTCTTT,CAWSPTGGGNTEAFF
.,TRBD2,TRBJ2-7,TRBV4-1,TGCGCCAGCAGCCACCCGGGACTAGAAGGAGAGCAGTACTTC,CASSHPGLEGEQYF
.,TRBD1,TRBJ2-7,TRBV19,TGTGCCAGTAGTATAGGAGGGACAGCAAACGAGCAGTACTTC,CASSIGGTANEQYF
few,.,TRBJ2-7,TRBV12-3/TRBV12-4,TGTGCCAGCAGTTTGACAGTCTCCTACGAGCAGTACTTC,CASSLTVSYEQYF
.,TRBD2,TRBJ2-1,TRBV5-1,TGCGCCAGCAGCTTGGGACTAGCGGCACCCTCCTACAATGAGCAGTTCTTC,CASSLGLAAPSYNEQFF
.,.,TRBJ1-5,TRBV19,TGTGCCAGTAGTGTTGGACCGGGGGGTAGGCCCCAGCATTTT,CASSVGPGGRPQHF
once,.,TRBJ1-4,TRBV5-1,TGCGCCAGCAGCCCAAGACTCCTCCCGAATGAAAAACTGTTTTTT,CASSPRLLPNEKLFF
.,TRBD1,TRBJ1-4,TRBV9,TGTGCCAGCAGCGTATCTGGGGGCAGGGGGAATGAAAAACTGTTTTTT,CASSVSGGRGNEKLFF
few,.,TRBJ1-1,TRBV30,TGTGCCTGGAGTCTTAACAAGAACACTGAAGCTTTCTTT,CAWSLNKNTEAFF
.,.,TRBJ1-6,TRBV21-1,TGTGCCAGCAGCAAGATCGAACAGGGGAAGGAAGATTCACCCCTCCACTTT,CASSKIEQGKEDSPLHF
.,.,TRBJ2-2,TRBV12-5,TGTGCTAGTGCCCTTGGACAGTTTCCGAACACCGGGGAGCTGTTTTTT,CASALGQFPNTGELFF
.,.,TRBJ2-1,TRBV24-1,TGTGCCACCAGAGACAGCTCTTACAATGAGCAGTTCTTC,CATRDSSYNEQFF
once,.,TRBJ1-4,TRBV4-3,TGCGCCAGCAGCCAAGCGACGTGGCAAGCGGTCGGAAAACTGTTTTTT,CASSQATWQAVGKLFF
.,TRBD1,TRBJ1-1,TRBV9,TGTGCCAGCAGCGCCAGAATACAGGGGGAAATTACTGAAGCTTTCTTT,CASSARIQGEITEAFF
.,.,TRBJ2-5,TRBV14,TGTGCCAGCAGGTCGTACAGGGAAGAGACCCAGTACTTC,CASRSYREETQYF
.,TRBD1,TRBJ2-7,TRBV5-6,TGTGCCAGCAGCCTTTTACAGGGGACCGTAGGGGAGCAGTACTTC,CASSLLQGTVGEQYF
.,.,TRBJ1-1,TRBV5-1,TGCGCCAGCAGCTTGGGGGCAGTCGAGGGTGAAGCTTTCTTT,CASSLGAVEGEAFF
.,TRBD2,TRBJ2-7,TRBV7-6,TGTGCCAGCAGCTCCTCAGCGGGGGGCGGGTACGAGCAGTACTTC,CASSSSAGGGYEQYF
.,TRBD2,TRBJ2-7,TRBV5-4,TGTGCCAGCAGCCAGGGACTAGCGGGGTCGAGCTCCTACGAGCAGTACTTC,CASSQGLAGSSSYEQYF
.,TRBD1,TRBJ1-5,TRBV19,TGTGCCAGCCAGGGGGGCCCGAGTAATCAGCCCCAGCATTTT,CASQGGPSNQPQHF
.,.,TRBJ2-5,TRBV30,TGTGCCTGGAGTGACCCAGAACAGGGCCGGGAGACCCAGTACTTC,CAWSDPEQGRETQYF
.,.,TRBJ1-1,TRBV19,TGTGCCACGAAACAGGAGATGAACACTGAAGCTTTCTTT,CATKQEMNTEAFF
.,.,TRBJ2-3,TRBV11-1,TGTGCCAGCAGCTCTAGAAGGGGGTCCGTCGCAGATACGCAGTATTTT,CASSSRRGSVADTQYF
.,.,TRBJ1-3,TRBV7-8,TGTGCCAGCAGCTTAGAGGTCGCGGCGATCTCTGGAAACACCATATATTTT,CASSLEVAAISGNTIYF
.,.,TRBJ2-7,TRBV11-3,TGTGCCAGCAGCTTATTTCTTTTGGGCAGCTCCTACGAGCAGTACTTC,CASSLFLLGSSYEQYF
.,TRBD1,TRBJ1-2,TRBV12-5,TGTGCTAGTGGTTCCCTACCAGGGGGGCATGGCTACACCTTC,CASGSLPGGHGYTF
.,TRBD1,TRBJ2-1,TRBV15,TGTGCCACCAGCGACAACAGGGGCTACAATGAGCAGTTCTTC,CATSDNRGYNEQFF
.,TRBD1,TRBJ1-2,TRBV6-1,TGTGCCAGCAGTGCTCCGGGACAGGGAGTGGACTATGGCTACACCTTC,CASSAPGQGVDYGYTF
.,.,TRBJ1-5,TRBV5-4,TGTGCCAGCAGCTTGGCCGGGGGGGATCAGCCCCAGCATTTT,CASSLAGGDQPQHF
.,TRBD1,TRBJ1-4,TRBV7-9,TGTGCCAGCAGCTCGACAGGGGGTGGTGAAAAACTGTTTTTT,CASSSTGGGEKLFF
.,.,TRBJ1-2,TRBV5-1,TGCGCCAGCAGCTTGTTACCAGATATTTATGGCTACACCTTC,CASSLLPDIYGYTF
.,.,TRBJ1-4,TRBV19,TGTGCCAGTACCGCAGTTGGAGTGGGTGAAAAACTGTTTTTT,CASTAVGVGEKLFF
.,.,TRBJ2-7,TRBV24-1,TGTGCCACCAGTGACAGGGGCATGCTCGTTTTCGCCTACGAGCAGTACTTC,CATSDRGMLVFAYEQYF
.,TRBD2,TRBJ2-7,TRBV19,TGTGCCAGTAGTAAGCGGGAGGGCCTTTACGAGCAGTACTTC,CASSKREGLYEQYF
.,.,TRBJ1-2,TRBV30,TGTGCCTGGAGGCAGGGCGGTACTTATGGCTACACCTTC,CAWRQGGTYGYTF
.,.,TRBJ1-5,TRBV7-6,TGTGCCAGCAGCCCATCGGGGCAGGGGATCAATCAGCCCCAGCATTTT,CASSPSGQGINQPQHF
.,TRBD1,TRBJ2-5,TRBV19,TGTGCCAGTAGCGACAGGGGGTACCAAGAGACCCAGTACTTC,CASSDRGYQETQYF
once,.,TRBJ2-3,TRBV25-1,TGTGCCAGCAGTTCAGGGTACAGTACAGATACGCAGTATTTT,CASSSGYSTDTQYF
.,.,TRBJ1-6,TRBV7-9,TGTGCCAGCAGCTCCCGATTGGGGGGTTTGAATTCACCCCTCCACTTT,CASSSRLGGLNSPLHF
once,.,TRBJ2-7,TRBV5-5,TGTGCCAGCAGCTTGGTGAGGGAATACGAGCAGTACTTC,CASSLVREYEQYF
.,.,TRBJ1-2,TRBV7-9,TGTGCCAGCACTACCGTGGGAGCTAACTATGGCTACACCTTC,CASTTVGANYGYTF
.,.,TRBJ2-2,TRBV7-9,TGTGCCAGCAGCCTTAACACCGGGGAGCTGTTTTTT,CASSLNTGELFF
.,.,TRBJ2-2,TRBV2,TGTGCCAGCAGGCAGACATCGAACACCGGGGAGCTGTTTTTT,CASRQTSNTGELFF
.,.,TRBJ1-1,TRBV18,TGTGCCAGCTCACCACCGGCAGGGATGGGAACTGAAGCTTTCTTT,CASSPPAGMGTEAFF
.,.,TRBJ2-1,TRBV7-3,TGTGCCAGCAGCTCCCTTCCTCCGGGACTTCCAAACTACAATGAGCAGTTCTTC,CASSSLPPGLPNYNEQFF
.,.,TRBJ1-2,TRBV10-3,TGTGCCATCAGTGAGTCGAATCGTGAGGGTGGGGTCTTC,CAISESNREGGVF
once,.,TRBJ2-3,TRBV20-1,TGCAGTGCTAGTGCCAGCGGTAGCACAGATACGCAGTATTTT,CSASASGSTDTQYF
once,.,TRBJ1-2,TRBV24-1,TGTGCCACCAGTGATCACGGTCGCAACTATGGCTACACCTTC,CATSDHGRNYGYTF
few,TRBD1,TRBJ1-2,TRBV19,TGTGCCAGTAGTGGACAGGGGTCCCTCTATGGCTACACCTTC,CASSGQGSLYGYTF